The 32 T cell receptor beta chains below come from one sample, sequenced in a study of blood T cell repertoires in COVID-19. The assay was immunoSEQ multiplex PCR, and TCRdb's table has in-frame clones only and misses some. The sample has about 210,000 clones, approximately 85% seen once. Sequencing was done on a sample of peripheral blood. The source of these receptors is a woman of 80 years or more with acute or convalescent COVID-19.

The rearrangement uses TRBV5-8 and TRBJ2-7, with TRBD1 identical over 10 bases. The J segment lost 7 bases and the V segment lost 4 bases, leaving 11 bases of the junction unmatched. In germline, CDR1 is SGHTS, CDR2 YDEGEE. The CDR3 has 15 residues. The DNA for the CDR3 is TGTGCCAGCAGCATATCCGGGACAGGGGTCCAGGAGCAGTACTTC. Amino acids: CASSISGTGVQEQYF.

The chain has TRBV27 and TRBJ2-5; 8 bases are shared with TRBD1. Germline loops: CDR1 MNHEY, CDR2 SMNVEV (reference sequence). Trimming cost V 6 bases and J 5 bases; bases outside gene matches: 20. The length of the CDR3 is 18 residues. The CDR3 loop is CASRRYPPGQASRETQYF. The CDR3 nucleotides read TGTGCCAGCAGGCGCTACCCTCCGGGACAGGCTTCGAGGGAGACCCAGTACTTC.

This clone has only one observation. V gene TRBV7-2 combines with J gene TRBJ1-2; 9 nucleotides match TRBD1. Per the germline V gene, CDR1 is SGHTA and CDR2 is FQGNSA. V was pared by 5 bases and J by 6 bases, with 10 bases of the junction left unmatched. The CDR3 runs to 15 residues. As DNA, the CDR3 is TGTGCCAGCAGCCTTCGACGGACAGGGGAGAATGGCTACACCTTC. Translation gives CASSLRRTGENGYTF.

The chain recombines TRBV7-4 with TRBJ2-1; 7 bases align to TRBD2. CDR3 length equals 14 residues. CDR1 and CDR2 from the germline V gene are SGHVT and SQSDAQ. V lost 1 base, J lost 5 bases, and 2 bases stayed unmatched. This chain's CDR3 is CASSLGREHNEQFF. The CDR3 DNA reads TGTGCCAGCAGCTTAGGGCGGGAGCACAATGAGCAGTTCTTC.

The chain recombines TRBV7-3 with TRBJ2-3; D is possibly TRBD2 (5 bases). Germline V gene data show CDR1 as SGHTA and CDR2 as FQGTGA. The V end lost 2 bases, the J end lost 4 bases, and 16 bases lay between the germline ends. The length of the CDR3 is 16 residues. The CDR3 loop is CASSLFAIGAADTQYF. The DNA for the CDR3 is TGTGCCAGCAGCTTATTCGCCATAGGAGCGGCAGATACGCAGTATTTT.

J is TRBJ1-1 and V is TRBV5-1; D unresolved. Trimming stripped 4 bases from V and 1 base from J, with 14 bases between. The length of the CDR3 is 15 residues. CDR1 and CDR2 (germline): SGHRS, YFSETQ. CDR3 loop: CASSRSPSGNTEAFF. For the CDR3, the DNA is TGCGCCAGCAGCCGTTCCCCGTCGGGGAACACTGAAGCTTTCTTT. Together with reference TRBV5-1 and TRBJ1-1, the CDR3 gives the full variable domain: KAGVTQTPRYLIKTRGQQVTLSCSPISGHRSVSWYQQTPGQGLQFLFEYFSETQRNKGNFPGRFSGRQFSNSRSEMNVSTLELGDSALYLCASSRSPSGNTEAFFGQGTRLTVV.

This chain connects TRBV25-1 to TRBJ2-3, with TRBD2 identical over 14 bases. This CDR3 comprises 16 residues. Trimming cost V 5 bases and J 8 bases; bases outside gene matches: 9. Germline V gene data show CDR1 as MGHDK and CDR2 as SYGVNS. The CDR3 here is CASSTTSGRAGGTQYF. The CDR3 DNA sequence: TGTGCCAGCAGTACGACTAGCGGGAGGGCAGGTGGTACGCAGTATTTT.

The gene calls are TRBV5-1 and TRBJ2-1; D gene ambiguous. This CDR3 region has 16 residues. The V and J ends lost 3 bases and 0 bases respectively, with 13 bases between them. Germline V gene sequence: CDR1 SGHRS, CDR2 YFSETQ. Here the CDR3 reads CASSSLPKSSYNEQFF. In DNA, the CDR3 is TGCGCCAGCAGCTCCCTCCCTAAGAGCTCCTACAATGAGCAGTTCTTC.

The chain couples TRBV7-9 to TRBJ1-5, with TRBD1 identical over 8 bases. The CDR3 sequence is 15 residues long. From germline, CDR1 is SEHNR and CDR2 FQNEAQ (reference sequence). V lost 4 bases and J lost 4; bases outside the gene matches: 6. CDR3 DNA sequence: TGTGCCAGCAGCTCCCTGGGGGACAGGAATCAGCCCCAGCATTTT. Translating it yields CASSSLGDRNQPQHF.

The chain has TRBV30 and TRBJ2-7; 13 bases fit TRBD2. Germline V gene lookup returns CDR1 GTSNPN and CDR2 SVGIG (reference sequence). This CDR3 contains 15 residues. After removal of 1 base from V and 5 bases from J, the junction contained 5 bases not matched to a gene. The CDR3 DNA sequence: TGTGCCTGGAGTGGCGGACTAGCGGGAGTCGACGAGCAGTACTTC. Amino acids: CAWSGGLAGVDEQYF.

This clone occurred a few times. The rearrangement uses TRBV4-3 and TRBJ2-1; 8 nucleotides align to TRBD2. V shed 0 bases and J 6 bases; nucleotides not matched to a gene: 13. CDR3 size: 18 residues. Per the germline V gene, CDR1 is LGHNA and CDR2 is YSLEER. CDR3 sequence (DNA): TGCGCCAGCAGCCAAGATGGTCGGCCGGGACTAGTTATCAATGAGCAGTTCTTC. It codes for CASSQDGRPGLVINEQFF.

The chain uses TRBV27 and TRBJ1-1; TRBD1 aligns across 10 bases. CDR1 and CDR2 (germline): MNHEY, SMNVEV (reference sequence). There are 14 residues in the CDR3. V was pared by 6 bases and J by 2 bases, with 3 bases of the junction left unmatched. The CDR3 coding sequence is TGTGCCAGCAGACGACAGGGGGCTAACACTGAAGCTTTCTTT. Translated: CASRRQGANTEAFF.

V gene TRBV7-8 combines with J gene TRBJ1-1; unclear D gene. Looked up from germline, CDR1 is SGHVS and CDR2 is FQNEAQ. CDR3 length equals 11 residues. Trimming removed 10 bases at V and 4 bases at J, with 10 bases between. The CDR3 sequence is CATRVVTEAFF. The CDR3 region has the DNA TGTGCCACACGGGTGGTCACTGAAGCTTTCTTT.

This clone was detected a few times. The chain has TRBV9 and TRBJ1-1; 9 nucleotides match TRBD1. The V and J ends lost 4 bases and 7 bases, in that order; junction bases with no gene match: 5. The CDR3 consists of 13 residues. Germline V gene lookup returns CDR1 SGDLS and CDR2 YYNGEE. CDR3: CASSSRQGGEAFF. CDR3 bases: TGTGCCAGCAGCAGCCGACAGGGGGGTGAAGCTTTCTTT. Together with reference TRBV9 and TRBJ1-1, the CDR3 gives the full variable domain: DSGVTQTPKHLITATGQRVTLRCSPRSGDLSVYWYQQSLDQGLQFLIQYYNGEERAKGNILERFSAQQFPDLHSELNLSSLELGDSALYFCASSSRQGGEAFFGQGTRLTVV.

V gene TRBV6-5 combines with J gene TRBJ2-3; no clear D gene. This CDR3 region has 13 residues. The germline V and J ends were trimmed by 6 bases and 1 base, with 8 bases remaining between them. Germline assignment: CDR1 MNHEY and CDR2 SVGAGI. CDR3 nucleotides: TGTGCCAGCAGACCCCCAGGCACAGATACGCAGTATTTT. This sequence encodes CASRPPGTDTQYF.

This chain links TRBV6-2 or TRBV6-3 with TRBJ1-2; 8 positions match TRBD1. The CDR3 has 14 residues. V lost 4 bases to trimming and J lost 10 bases; unmatched junction nucleotides: 11. Germline values: CDR1 MNHEY, CDR2 SVGEGT. DNA for the CDR3: TGTGCCAGCAGTTCCCCCGGGACAGGCATTATCTACACCTTC. Encoded protein: CASSSPGTGIIYTF.

V usage is TRBV5-5 and J usage is TRBJ2-4; 7 bases are a match to TRBD1. The CDR3 consists of 12 residues. With 3 bases clipped from V and 12 bases from J, the junction kept 6 bases outside the gene matches. Germline assignment: CDR1 SGHKS and CDR2 YYEKEE (reference sequence). The CDR3 DNA reads as TGTGCCAGCAGCTCAGACAGGGTGGATCAGTACTTC. Its translation is CASSSDRVDQYF.

V is TRBV27 and J is TRBJ2-5, with D perhaps matching TRBD2 (6 bases). Germline V gene lookup returns CDR1 MNHEY and CDR2 SMNVEV (reference sequence). The length of the CDR3 is 16 residues. Trimming pared 0 bases from V and 0 bases from J, leaving 11 bases between. This chain's CDR3 is CASSLSVAANQETQYF. DNA of the CDR3: TGTGCCAGCAGTTTATCCGTAGCGGCTAACCAAGAGACCCAGTACTTC.

V gene TRBV27 combines with J gene TRBJ2-1, with a weak D call TRBD2 (6 bases). The V and J ends lost 5 bases and 4 bases respectively, with 18 bases between them. The CDR3 covers 16 residues. Germline V lookup: CDR1 MNHEY, CDR2 SMNVEV (reference sequence). CDR3 nucleotide sequence: TGTGCCAGCAGTCCCTCCCTGGGGACTTTATACAATGAGCAGTTCTTC. It is translated as CASSPSLGTLYNEQFF.

The CDR3 protein is CASSLISAGGYEQYF. CDR3 in DNA: TGCGCCAGCAGCTTAATTTCGGCGGGAGGCTACGAGCAGTACTTC. The chain uses TRBV5-1 and TRBJ2-7; 8 bases match TRBD2. The trim removed 2 bases at V and 3 bases at J, leaving 7 bases unmatched. The length of the CDR3 is 15 residues. CDR1 is SGHRS, CDR2 YFSETQ, per germline.

This chain connects TRBV18 to TRBJ2-6, with 13 nucleotides matching TRBD2. Germline V gene data show CDR1 as KGHSH and CDR2 as LQKENI. CDR3 length: 19 residues. With 5 bases clipped from V and 0 bases from J, the junction kept 7 bases outside the gene matches. CDR3 sequence reads: CASSAGLAGVLSGANVLTF. The CDR3 DNA reads as TGTGCCAGCTCAGCAGGACTAGCGGGAGTCCTCTCTGGGGCCAACGTCCTGACTTTC.

Points on this clone: Additional DNA sequences in this sample encode the identical CDR3. This chain connects TRBV18 to TRBJ2-1; D may be TRBD2 (5 bases). The V end was cut by 3 bases, the J end by 0 bases, with 9 bases between. Germline-derived CDR1 and CDR2 are KGHSH and LQKENI. CDR3 size: 15 residues. The CDR3 DNA is TGTGCCAGCTCACCCCTGGGGAGCTCCTACAATGAGCAGTTCTTC. This translates into CASSPLGSSYNEQFF.

This chain joins TRBV18 and TRBJ1-2, with 7 bases that match TRBD1. Germline V gene lookup returns CDR1 KGHSH and CDR2 LQKENI. This CDR3 contains 15 residues. The trim removed 4 bases at V and 1 base at J, leaving 6 bases unmatched. The CDR3 nucleotides read TGTGCCAGCTCACTTGGGACAGCTCTTAACTATGGCTACACCTTC. Residues: CASSLGTALNYGYTF.

The J gene is TRBJ1-1, the V gene TRBV7-2; a possible D gene is TRBD1 (5 bases). The CDR3 runs to 14 residues. Germline CDR1 SGHTA, CDR2 FQGNSA. Deletions cut 6 bases from V and 4 bases from J, with 15 bases between. The CDR3 region has the DNA TGTGCCAGCAGGTCAGACACAGGATCCACTGAAGCTTTCTTT. Translation gives CASRSDTGSTEAFF.

CDR3 in amino acids: CASSYSPGGSGYTF. In DNA form, the CDR3 reads TGTGCCAGCAGTTACTCCCCAGGGGGGAGTGGCTACACCTTC. The rearrangement links TRBV6-5 to TRBJ1-2; TRBD1 matches at 7 bases. Germline-derived CDR1 and CDR2 are MNHEY and SVGAGI. Unmatched junction bases numbered 5, after V lost 0 bases and J lost 7 bases. The CDR3 has 14 amino acids.

This chain uses TRBV18 with TRBJ2-7; possibly TRBD2 for D (5 bases). This CDR3 comprises 14 residues. Germline V gives CDR1 KGHSH, CDR2 LQKENI. V was clipped by 3 bases and J by 3 bases, with 12 bases between them. The CDR3, as DNA: TGTGCCAGCTCACCGGAGGCAGGTCACTACGAGCAGTACTTC. It is translated as CASSPEAGHYEQYF.

The J gene is TRBJ1-1, the V gene TRBV19; no firm D call. Trimming took off 3 bases at V and 5 bases at J, with 10 bases between the two ends. The CDR3 totals 13 residues. Germline V gives CDR1 LNHDA, CDR2 SQIVND (reference sequence). The CDR3 DNA sequence: TGTGCCAGTAGTATCGAGGGTGGTACTGAAGCTTTCTTT. This translates into CASSIEGGTEAFF.

Regarding this clone: Other DNA sequences in the same sample also yield this CDR3. The chain employs TRBV13 and TRBJ1-1; D not resolved. The ends were cut back, 6 bases at V and 1 base at J, with 12 bases in the middle. This CDR3 is built from 14 residues. Germline CDR1 is PRHDT and CDR2 is FYEKMQ (reference sequence). CDR3: CASRGGPSNTEAFF. CDR3 in DNA: TGTGCCAGCAGGGGAGGGCCATCGAACACTGAAGCTTTCTTT.

The chain uses TRBV19 and TRBJ2-1; 12 positions match TRBD2. Trimming cost V 6 bases and J 9 bases; bases outside gene matches: 6. The CDR3 has 14 amino acids. Per the germline V gene, CDR1 is LNHDA and CDR2 is SQIVND (reference sequence). The CDR3 DNA reads TGTGCCAGTAGGGCTAGCGGGAGGGCCACTGAGCAGTTCTTC. It codes for CASRASGRATEQFF.

This clone was picked up a small number of times. The chain uses TRBV27 and TRBJ2-7, with 12 positions matching TRBD2. The CDR3 spans 15 residues. CDR1 MNHEY and CDR2 SMNVEV come from the germline V gene (reference sequence). V shed 6 bases, J shed 7 bases, and the junction held 10 bases outside the gene matches. In nucleotides, the CDR3 is TGTGCCAGCAGGACCGCGGGACTAGCGGGTCGGGAGCAGTACTTC. Its translation is CASRTAGLAGREQYF.

This chain links TRBV21-1 with TRBJ1-1. TRBV21-1 is a documented pseudogene. The CDR3 has 15 amino acids. CDR3 sequence reads: CASSKYGGKNTEAFF. Written as DNA, the CDR3 is TGTGCCAGCAGCAAGTATGGGGGGAAGAACACTGAAGCTTTCTTT.

This clone was recorded once. This rearrangement joins TRBV24-1 to TRBJ1-5, with 7 bases identical to TRBD1. This CDR3 is built from 16 residues. V gave up 8 bases and J gave up 7 bases; unmatched junction bases: 16. Germline CDR1 reads KGHDR; CDR2 reads SFDVKD. CDR3 loop: CATILRQGRRCQPQHF. The DNA for the CDR3 is TGTGCCACCATTCTCCGACAGGGCCGGCGATGCCAGCCCCAGCATTTT.